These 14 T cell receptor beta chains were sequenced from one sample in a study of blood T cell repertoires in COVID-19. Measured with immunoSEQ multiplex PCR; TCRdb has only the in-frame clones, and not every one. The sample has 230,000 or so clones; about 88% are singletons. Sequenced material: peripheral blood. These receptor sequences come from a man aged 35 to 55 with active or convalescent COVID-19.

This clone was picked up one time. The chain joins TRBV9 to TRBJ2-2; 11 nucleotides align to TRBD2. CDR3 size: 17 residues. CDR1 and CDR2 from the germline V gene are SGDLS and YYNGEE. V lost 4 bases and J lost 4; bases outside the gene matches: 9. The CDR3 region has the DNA TGTGCCAGCAGCCCCCGGCTAGCGGGAGGAAGCACCGGGGAGCTGTTTTTT. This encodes CASSPRLAGGSTGELFF.

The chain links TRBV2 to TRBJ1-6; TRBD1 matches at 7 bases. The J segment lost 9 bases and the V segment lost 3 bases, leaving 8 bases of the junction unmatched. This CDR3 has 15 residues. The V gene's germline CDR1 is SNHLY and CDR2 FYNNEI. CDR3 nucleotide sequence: TGTGCCAGCAGTGATCGTTCAGGGGGGAGTTCACCCCTCCACTTT. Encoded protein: CASSDRSGGSSPLHF.

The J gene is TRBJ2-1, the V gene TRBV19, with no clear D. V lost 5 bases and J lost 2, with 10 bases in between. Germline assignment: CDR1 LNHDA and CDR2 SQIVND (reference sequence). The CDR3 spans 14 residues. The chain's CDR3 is CASSLYPPYNEQFF. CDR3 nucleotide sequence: TGTGCCAGTAGTCTATACCCCCCCTACAATGAGCAGTTCTTC.

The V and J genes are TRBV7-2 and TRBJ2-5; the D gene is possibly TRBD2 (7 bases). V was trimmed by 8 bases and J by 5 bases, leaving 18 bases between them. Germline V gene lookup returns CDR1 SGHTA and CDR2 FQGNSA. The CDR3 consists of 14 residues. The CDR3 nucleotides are TGTGCCAGCGAATGGGGGGGGCGCCGGGAGACCCAGTACTTC. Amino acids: CASEWGGRRETQYF.

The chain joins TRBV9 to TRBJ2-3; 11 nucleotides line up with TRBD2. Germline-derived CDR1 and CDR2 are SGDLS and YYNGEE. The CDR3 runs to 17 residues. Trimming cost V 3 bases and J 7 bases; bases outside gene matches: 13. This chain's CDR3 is CASSETSGGMGFYTQYF. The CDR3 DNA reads TGTGCCAGCAGCGAAACTAGCGGGGGTATGGGTTTTTATACGCAGTATTTT. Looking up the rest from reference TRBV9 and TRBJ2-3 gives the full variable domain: DSGVTQTPKHLITATGQRVTLRCSPRSGDLSVYWYQQSLDQGLQFLIQYYNGEERAKGNILERFSAQQFPDLHSELNLSSLELGDSALYFCASSETSGGMGFYTQYFGPGTRLTVL.

The CDR3 nucleotides read TGTGCCAGCAGCGTAACAGCTGAAAATTCACCCCTCCACTTT. It encodes CASSVTAENSPLHF. The chain has TRBV9 and TRBJ1-6; D is unclear. The germline CDR1 and CDR2 sequences are SGDLS and YYNGEE. CDR3 size: 14 residues. Trimming took 1 base from V and 7 from J, leaving 9 bases between them.

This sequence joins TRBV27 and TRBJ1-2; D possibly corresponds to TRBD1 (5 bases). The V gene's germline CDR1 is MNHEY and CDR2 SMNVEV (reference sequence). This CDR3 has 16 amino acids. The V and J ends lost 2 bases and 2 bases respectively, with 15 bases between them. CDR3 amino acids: CASSLRFGGGNYGYTF. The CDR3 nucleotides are TGTGCCAGCAGTTTAAGATTCGGGGGAGGGAACTATGGCTACACCTTC.

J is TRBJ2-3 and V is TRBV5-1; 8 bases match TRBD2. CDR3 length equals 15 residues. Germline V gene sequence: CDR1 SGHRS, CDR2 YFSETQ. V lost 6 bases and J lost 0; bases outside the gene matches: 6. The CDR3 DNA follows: TGCGCCAGCACCCGGGGGGGGTCTAGCACAGATACGCAGTATTTT. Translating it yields CASTRGGSSTDTQYF.

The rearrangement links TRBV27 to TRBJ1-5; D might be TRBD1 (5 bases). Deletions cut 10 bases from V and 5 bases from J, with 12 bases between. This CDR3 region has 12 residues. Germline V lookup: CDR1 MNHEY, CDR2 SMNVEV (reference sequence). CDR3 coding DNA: TGTGCCACCGGGACGGGGGATCAGCCCCAGCATTTT. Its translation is CATGTGDQPQHF.

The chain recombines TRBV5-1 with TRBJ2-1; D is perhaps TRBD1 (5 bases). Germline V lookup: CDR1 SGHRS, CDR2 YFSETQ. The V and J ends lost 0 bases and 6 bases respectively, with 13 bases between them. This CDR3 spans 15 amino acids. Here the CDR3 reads CASSLEGFPGNEQFF. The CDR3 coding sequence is TGCGCCAGCAGCTTGGAGGGGTTCCCCGGCAATGAGCAGTTCTTC.

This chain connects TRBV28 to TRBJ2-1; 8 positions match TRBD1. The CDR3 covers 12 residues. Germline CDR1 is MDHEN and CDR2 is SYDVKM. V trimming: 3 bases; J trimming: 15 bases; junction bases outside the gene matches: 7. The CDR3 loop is CASSFTDRGAFF. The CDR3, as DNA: TGTGCCAGCAGTTTCACCGACAGGGGCGCGTTCTTC.

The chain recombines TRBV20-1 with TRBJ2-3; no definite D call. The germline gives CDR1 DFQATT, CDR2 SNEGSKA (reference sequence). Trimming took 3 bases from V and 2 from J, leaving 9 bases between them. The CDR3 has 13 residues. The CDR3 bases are TGCAGTGCTAGTTTGGCCAACACAGATACGCAGTATTTT. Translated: CSASLANTDTQYF.

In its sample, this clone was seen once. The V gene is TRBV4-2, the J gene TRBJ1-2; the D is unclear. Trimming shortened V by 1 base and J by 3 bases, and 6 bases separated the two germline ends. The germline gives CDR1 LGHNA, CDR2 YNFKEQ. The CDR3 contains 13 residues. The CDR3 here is CASSQGAYYGYTF. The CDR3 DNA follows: TGTGCCAGCAGCCAAGGGGCATACTATGGCTACACCTTC.

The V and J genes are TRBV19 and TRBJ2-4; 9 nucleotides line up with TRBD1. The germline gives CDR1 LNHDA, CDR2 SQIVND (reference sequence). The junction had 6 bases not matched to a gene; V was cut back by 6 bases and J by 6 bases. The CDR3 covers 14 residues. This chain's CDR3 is CASRTGTGTNIQYF. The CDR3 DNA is TGTGCCAGTAGGACCGGGACAGGGACAAACATTCAGTACTTC.